The rows below give T cell receptor beta chains drawn from one sample of a study of T cells after posttransplantation cyclophosphamide. Measured with immunoSEQ multiplex PCR; TCRdb has only the in-frame clones, and not every one. The repertoire consists of about 15,000 clones, none detected only once. The input for sequencing was PBMCs, taken 1162 days after allogeneic stem cell transplant with posttransplant cyclophosphamide. The receptors here all came from a female patient aged 40-50 years who received an allogeneic stem cell transplant from a related donor, was CMV-positive, and had no GVHD. Some T cells may originate from the graft donor. CDR3s include the opening cysteine and the closing phenylalanine or tryptophan. The order of the fields is J gene, clone size, D gene, V gene, CDR3 DNA, CDR3 protein. The D gene is left open where the match is weak. Expanded clones are given a class, and other clones once, few, many or no size at all.

j_gene: TRBJ2-7
abundance: .
d_gene: TRBD1
v_gene: TRBV19
CDR3nt: TGTGTCAGTAGTTCCGGGACAGGGGGCGGCGAGCAGTACTTC
CDR3aa: CVSSSGTGGGEQYF

j_gene: TRBJ1-1
abundance: many
d_gene: .
v_gene: TRBV25-1
CDR3nt: TGTGCCAGCAGTGAGTTACAGGCCTTGAACACTGAAGCTTTCTTT
CDR3aa: CASSELQALNTEAFF

j_gene: TRBJ1-5
abundance: medium-sized
d_gene: TRBD1
v_gene: TRBV5-4
CDR3nt: TGTGCCAGCAGCCCTGGGACAGGCCGGAATCAGCCCCAGCATTTT
CDR3aa: CASSPGTGRNQPQHF

j_gene: TRBJ2-2
abundance: .
d_gene: .
v_gene: TRBV5-6
CDR3nt: TGTGCCAGCAGCTGGCCGACAGGGAACACCGGGGAGCTGTTTTTT
CDR3aa: CASSWPTGNTGELFF

j_gene: TRBJ2-2
abundance: many
d_gene: TRBD2
v_gene: TRBV4-2
CDR3nt: TGTGCCAGCAGCGCGACTAGCGCCACCGGGGAGCTGTTTTTT
CDR3aa: CASSATSATGELFF

j_gene: TRBJ1-6
abundance: few
d_gene: .
v_gene: TRBV19
CDR3nt: TGTGCCAGTAGTATGGGGGGGTTCTCACCCCTCCACTTT
CDR3aa: CASSMGGFSPLHF

j_gene: TRBJ2-2
abundance: .
d_gene: TRBD2
v_gene: TRBV6-1
CDR3nt: TGTGCCAGCAGTGAATTAATAGCGGGGGCCACCGGGGAGCTGTTTTTT
CDR3aa: CASSELIAGATGELFF

j_gene: TRBJ1-2
abundance: medium-sized
d_gene: .
v_gene: TRBV19
CDR3nt: TGTGCCAGTAGGAAGACACGGCAAAGTACTAACTATGGCTACACCTTC
CDR3aa: CASRKTRQSTNYGYTF

j_gene: TRBJ1-1
abundance: many
d_gene: .
v_gene: TRBV7-9
CDR3nt: TGTGCCAGCAGCTTATCGCACAGAACTGAAGCTTTCTTT
CDR3aa: CASSLSHRTEAFF

j_gene: TRBJ2-3
abundance: .
d_gene: .
v_gene: TRBV9
CDR3nt: TGTGCCAGCAGCCCCCGGGCAGATACGCAGTATTTT
CDR3aa: CASSPRADTQYF

j_gene: TRBJ1-3
abundance: few
d_gene: .
v_gene: TRBV6-1
CDR3nt: TGTGCCACCCAGATCTCTGGAAACACCATATATTTT
CDR3aa: CATQISGNTIYF

j_gene: TRBJ2-1
abundance: many
d_gene: .
v_gene: TRBV7-2
CDR3nt: TGTGCCAGCAGCCTGGACTGGATTTACAATGAGCAGTTCTTC
CDR3aa: CASSLDWIYNEQFF

j_gene: TRBJ1-1
abundance: few
d_gene: .
v_gene: TRBV7-2
CDR3nt: TGTGCCAGCAGCGGTAGCACTGAAGCTTTCTTT
CDR3aa: CASSGSTEAFF

j_gene: TRBJ1-1
abundance: few
d_gene: .
v_gene: TRBV10-1
CDR3nt: TGCGCCAGCAGTGTTCTCATGGGGGGGCAATGGGGCACTGAAGCTTTCTTT
CDR3aa: CASSVLMGGQWGTEAFF

j_gene: TRBJ2-1
abundance: many
d_gene: .
v_gene: TRBV18
CDR3nt: TGTGCCAGCTCCCCCCACTACAATGAGCAGTTCTTC
CDR3aa: CASSPHYNEQFF

j_gene: TRBJ1-6
abundance: few
d_gene: .
v_gene: TRBV14
CDR3nt: TGTGCCAGCAGCTCTCGGTTTGATTCACCCCTCCACTTT
CDR3aa: CASSSRFDSPLHF

j_gene: TRBJ2-1
abundance: .
d_gene: .
v_gene: TRBV2
CDR3nt: TGTGCCAGCAGTGAAGCGCGGGGCAGGGTCCCCTACAATGAGCAGTTCTTC
CDR3aa: CASSEARGRVPYNEQFF

j_gene: TRBJ2-3
abundance: few
d_gene: TRBD2
v_gene: TRBV9
CDR3nt: TGTGCCAGCAGCACCTACGGGGGGAGTAGCACAGATACGCAGTATTTT
CDR3aa: CASSTYGGSSTDTQYF

j_gene: TRBJ1-5
abundance: many
d_gene: .
v_gene: TRBV4-2
CDR3nt: TGTGCCAGCAGCCAAGAACGGAGCAATCAGCCCCAGCATTTT
CDR3aa: CASSQERSNQPQHF

j_gene: TRBJ2-5
abundance: few
d_gene: .
v_gene: TRBV6-5
CDR3nt: TGTGCCAGCAGTGAACAGGGACGGCAGTACTTC
CDR3aa: CASSEQGRQYF

j_gene: TRBJ1-6
abundance: many
d_gene: TRBD1
v_gene: TRBV19
CDR3nt: TGTGCCAGTAGTACTCGACAGGGCAATTCACCCCTCCACTTT
CDR3aa: CASSTRQGNSPLHF

j_gene: TRBJ2-4
abundance: many
d_gene: .
v_gene: TRBV5-4
CDR3nt: TGTGCCAGCACCCGACAGGACATCAAAAACATTCAGTACTTC
CDR3aa: CASTRQDIKNIQYF

j_gene: TRBJ2-7
abundance: many
d_gene: .
v_gene: TRBV7-2
CDR3nt: TGTGCCAGCAGCCGTACCGGGACGGCGGGACTGGCCTTCCCCTACGAGCAGTACTTC
CDR3aa: CASSRTGTAGLAFPYEQYF

j_gene: TRBJ2-3
abundance: many
d_gene: .
v_gene: TRBV9
CDR3nt: TGTGCCAGCAGCGGTGGGGCCACAGATACGCAGTATTTT
CDR3aa: CASSGGATDTQYF

j_gene: TRBJ2-3
abundance: few
d_gene: .
v_gene: TRBV9
CDR3nt: TGTGCCAGCAGCGAGGGACTGTACACAGATACGCAGTATTTT
CDR3aa: CASSEGLYTDTQYF

j_gene: TRBJ2-7
abundance: few
d_gene: .
v_gene: TRBV4-1
CDR3nt: TGCGCCAGCAGCCAAATTTTGCGAAGAGGTTACGAGCAGTACTTC
CDR3aa: CASSQILRRGYEQYF

j_gene: TRBJ2-3
abundance: .
d_gene: TRBD1
v_gene: TRBV9
CDR3nt: TGTGCCAGCAGCGTTCGGACAGGAAGAGATACGCAGTATTTT
CDR3aa: CASSVRTGRDTQYF

j_gene: TRBJ1-5
abundance: many
d_gene: TRBD1
v_gene: TRBV29-1
CDR3nt: TGCAGCGTGTCAGGGGGTAGCAATCAGCCCCAGCATTTT
CDR3aa: CSVSGGSNQPQHF

j_gene: TRBJ1-1
abundance: few
d_gene: .
v_gene: TRBV5-1
CDR3nt: TGCGCCAGCAGCTTGGATGGTAGGGGCACTGAAGCTTTCTTT
CDR3aa: CASSLDGRGTEAFF

j_gene: TRBJ1-6
abundance: many
d_gene: .
v_gene: TRBV28
CDR3nt: TGTGCCAGCAGTTCAAATTCACCCCTCCACTTT
CDR3aa: CASSSNSPLHF

j_gene: TRBJ1-2
abundance: many
d_gene: .
v_gene: TRBV14
CDR3nt: TGTGCCAGCAGCCGGAGACCAGGAGGGGAGATTGGCTACACCTTC
CDR3aa: CASSRRPGGEIGYTF

j_gene: TRBJ1-1
abundance: .
d_gene: .
v_gene: TRBV4-2
CDR3nt: TGTGCCAGCAGCCAAGATCCGAGGACTGAAGCTTTCTTT
CDR3aa: CASSQDPRTEAFF

j_gene: TRBJ1-2
abundance: few
d_gene: .
v_gene: TRBV2
CDR3nt: TGTGCCAGCAGTGAAATTGGACAGCCTCTAGGCTACACCTTC
CDR3aa: CASSEIGQPLGYTF

j_gene: TRBJ2-7
abundance: many
d_gene: TRBD1
v_gene: TRBV5-6
CDR3nt: TGTGCCAGCAGCTTGGTGGACAGGGACCACGAGCAGTACTTC
CDR3aa: CASSLVDRDHEQYF

j_gene: TRBJ1-3
abundance: many
d_gene: .
v_gene: TRBV10-3
CDR3nt: TGTGCCATCAGCGGGTCAGGGGCTGCTGGAAACACCATATATTTT
CDR3aa: CAISGSGAAGNTIYF

j_gene: TRBJ2-7
abundance: many
d_gene: .
v_gene: TRBV6-6
CDR3nt: TGTGCCAGCAGTTACTCCACAGGGACCTACGAGCAGTACTTC
CDR3aa: CASSYSTGTYEQYF

j_gene: TRBJ2-5
abundance: many
d_gene: .
v_gene: TRBV4-1
CDR3nt: TGCGCCAGCAGCCAAGATGTCGGACAGTTAGAGACCCAGTACTTC
CDR3aa: CASSQDVGQLETQYF

j_gene: TRBJ2-7
abundance: .
d_gene: .
v_gene: TRBV5-1
CDR3nt: TGCGCCAGCAGTGACAGGCTTCTTGAAGAGCAGTACTTC
CDR3aa: CASSDRLLEEQYF

j_gene: TRBJ1-6
abundance: few
d_gene: TRBD1
v_gene: TRBV5-1
CDR3nt: TGCGCCAGCAGTCCAACGACGACAGGGAATTCACCCCTCCACTTT
CDR3aa: CASSPTTTGNSPLHF

j_gene: TRBJ2-7
abundance: many
d_gene: TRBD1
v_gene: TRBV19
CDR3nt: TGTGCCAGTAGTGCGACAGGGAACCCCTACGAGCAGTACTTC
CDR3aa: CASSATGNPYEQYF

j_gene: TRBJ1-5
abundance: many
d_gene: .
v_gene: TRBV6-5
CDR3nt: TGTGCCAGCAGTGCGTCGACAGGACACCTTCAGCCCCAGCATTTT
CDR3aa: CASSASTGHLQPQHF

j_gene: TRBJ2-1
abundance: many
d_gene: .
v_gene: TRBV6-6
CDR3nt: TGTGCCAGCACCTCGACGGGGTTATTCTACAATGAGCAGTTCTTC
CDR3aa: CASTSTGLFYNEQFF

j_gene: TRBJ2-2
abundance: many
d_gene: TRBD1
v_gene: TRBV4-3
CDR3nt: TGCGCCAGCAGCCAACTAACAGGGGGCGCAGGGGAGCTGTTTTTT
CDR3aa: CASSQLTGGAGELFF

j_gene: TRBJ2-7
abundance: many
d_gene: .
v_gene: TRBV9
CDR3nt: TGTGCCAGCAGCGTCGGTCTTAACTACGAGCAGTACTTC
CDR3aa: CASSVGLNYEQYF

j_gene: TRBJ2-3
abundance: many
d_gene: TRBD2
v_gene: TRBV19
CDR3nt: TGTGCCAGTAGTACTTCTCAGGGAGGGACTAGCGGAAGCACAGATACGCAGTATTTT
CDR3aa: CASSTSQGGTSGSTDTQYF

j_gene: TRBJ1-2
abundance: many
d_gene: TRBD1
v_gene: TRBV9
CDR3nt: TGTGCCAGCAGCGCTCAACAGGGGAACAAGTTAGCTAACTATGGCTACACCTTC
CDR3aa: CASSAQQGNKLANYGYTF